This TCR beta chain was sequenced in a study of CD8 T cells in Susac syndrome. Control patients had untreated stable or active relapsing-remitting multiple sclerosis by revised McDonald criteria. RNA in amounts of about 0.5 to 1 ug was reverse transcribed with random hexamers. Amplification of TCR beta CDR3 across 54 Vbeta and 13 Jbeta was performed with immunoSEQ multiplex PCR. TCRdb reprocessed the immunoSEQ multiplex PCR reads with MiXCR, giving one entry per CDR3 protein. The table lists 100,000 to 150,000 distinct CDR3 sequences, over 85% of them singletons. Germline V gene lookup returns CDR1 SGHTA and CDR2 FQGTGA. This CDR3 comprises 17 residues. V dropped 5 bases and J dropped 0 bases, with 18 bases sitting between them.

The rearrangement uses TRBV7-3 and TRBJ2-3, with D perhaps TRBD1 (8 bases). Sequenced material: CD8+ T cells from PBMCs. This sequence originates from a human donor with multiple sclerosis. The CDR3 here is CASSQYRGGYSTDTQYF. The DNA for the CDR3 is TGTGCCAGCAGCCAATACAGGGGGGGATATAGCACAGATACGCAGTATTTT. The variable domain in full, completed from reference TRBV7-3 and TRBJ2-3, reads GAGVSQTPSNKVTEKGKYVELRCDPISGHTALYWYRQSLGQGPEFLIYFQGTGAADDSGLPNDRFFAVRPEGSVSTLKIQRTERGDSAVYLCASSQYRGGYSTDTQYFGPGTRLTVL.